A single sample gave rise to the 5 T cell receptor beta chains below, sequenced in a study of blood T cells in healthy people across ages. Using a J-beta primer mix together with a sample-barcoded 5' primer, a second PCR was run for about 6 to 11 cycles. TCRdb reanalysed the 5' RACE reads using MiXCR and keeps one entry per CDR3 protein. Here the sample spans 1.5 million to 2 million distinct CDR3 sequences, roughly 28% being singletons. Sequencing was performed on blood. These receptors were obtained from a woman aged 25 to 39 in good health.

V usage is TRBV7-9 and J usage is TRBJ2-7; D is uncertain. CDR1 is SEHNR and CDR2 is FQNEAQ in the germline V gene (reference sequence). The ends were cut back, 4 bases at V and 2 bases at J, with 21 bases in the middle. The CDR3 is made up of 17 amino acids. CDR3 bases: TGTGCCAGCAGCTCGGCATTATCTCTAGACCAAACCTACGAGCAGTACTTC. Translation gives CASSSALSLDQTYEQYF.

As DNA, the CDR3 is TGTGCCAGCAACTTGATGGGGGGCCCGAACACTGAAGCTTTCTTT. It encodes CASNLMGGPNTEAFF. The chain combines TRBV9 with TRBJ1-1, with D tentatively TRBD1 (6 bases). V was cut by 6 bases and J by 1 base, with 16 bases left in between. Germline CDR1 is SGDLS and CDR2 is YYNGEE. The CDR3 extends over 15 amino acids.

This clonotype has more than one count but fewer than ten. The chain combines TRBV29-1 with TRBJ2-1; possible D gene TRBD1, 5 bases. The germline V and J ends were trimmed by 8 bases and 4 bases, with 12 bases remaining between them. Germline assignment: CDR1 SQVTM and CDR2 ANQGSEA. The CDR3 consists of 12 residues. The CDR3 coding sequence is TGCAGCTTTGGGGCAGGATACAATGAGCAGTTCTTC. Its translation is CSFGAGYNEQFF.

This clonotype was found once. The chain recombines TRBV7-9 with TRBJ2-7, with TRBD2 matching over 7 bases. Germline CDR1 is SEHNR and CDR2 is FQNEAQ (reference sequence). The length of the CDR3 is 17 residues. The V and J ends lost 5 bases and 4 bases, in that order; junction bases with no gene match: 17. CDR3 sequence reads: CASSPPGRAPKLYEQYF. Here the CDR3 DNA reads TGTGCCAGCAGCCCGCCTGGGAGGGCACCTAAGTTGTACGAGCAGTACTTC.

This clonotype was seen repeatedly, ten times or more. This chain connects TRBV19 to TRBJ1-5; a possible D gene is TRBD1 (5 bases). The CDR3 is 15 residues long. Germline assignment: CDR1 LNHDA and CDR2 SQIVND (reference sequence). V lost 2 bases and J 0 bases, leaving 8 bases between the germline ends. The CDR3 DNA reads TGTGCCAGTAGTATAAACAGGTATAGCAATCAGCCCCAGCATTTT. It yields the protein CASSINRYSNQPQHF.